These 10 T cell receptor beta chains share one sample of origin, sequenced in a study of ipilimumab plus nivolumab after autologous stem cell transplantation. Data came from immunoSEQ multiplex PCR; TCRdb stores just in-frame clones and leaves some out. Among tens of thousands of clones, more than 80% were seen once, and the ten largest hold more than 2%. Source: PBMCs, taken in a trial of ipilimumab plus nivolumab as post-transplant consolidation. The receptors were gathered from a male donor with diffuse large B-cell lymphoma.

The chain is built from TRBV6-5 and TRBJ2-1, with a tentative D call TRBD1 (7 bases). The V gene's germline CDR1 is MNHEY and CDR2 SVGAGI. V dropped 4 bases and J dropped 8 bases, with 12 bases sitting between them. This CDR3 region has 13 residues. CDR3 sequence: CASSLDREDEQFF. Written as DNA, the CDR3 is TGTGCCAGCAGTTTAGACAGGGAGGATGAGCAGTTCTTC.

CDR3 nucleotide sequence: TGTGCCAGCAGCCAAGGAAGGGGACCACCCTACGAGCAGTACTTC. Amino acid sequence: CASSQGRGPPYEQYF. This chain uses TRBV4-2 with TRBJ2-7; either TRBD1 or TRBD2 may fit D (5 bases each). V was pared by 1 base and J by 2 bases, with 12 bases between. The CDR3 consists of 15 residues. The germline V gene has CDR1 LGHNA and CDR2 YNFKEQ.

J is TRBJ2-2 and V is TRBV7-6; maybe TRBD2 (6 bases). V lost 4 bases to trimming and J lost 1 base, with 16 bases between them. CDR3 length equals 17 residues. CDR1 is SGHVS and CDR2 is FNYEAQ in the germline V gene. The CDR3 coding sequence is TGTGCCAGCAGCTCCCGGGCACGGGGGAGGAACACCGGGGAGCTGTTTTTT. It yields the protein CASSSRARGRNTGELFF.

The CDR3 loop reads CASSVVGRNTGELFF. In nucleotides, the CDR3 is TGTGCCAGCAGCGTAGTGGGGCGCAACACCGGGGAGCTGTTTTTT. The rearrangement links TRBV9 to TRBJ2-2, with D maybe TRBD1 (5 bases). The CDR3 is 15 residues long. The V and J ends lost 0 bases and 2 bases respectively, with 8 bases between them. Germline CDR1 is SGDLS and CDR2 is YYNGEE.

The V gene is TRBV6-6, the J gene TRBJ1-1; D is undetermined. The V gene's germline CDR1 is MNHNY and CDR2 SVGAGI (reference sequence). CDR3 length equals 13 residues. Trimming removed 9 bases from V and 4 bases from J, with 15 bases in between. Written as DNA, the CDR3 is TGTGCCAGTACCTCCCTGGAGCCCACTGAAGCTTTCTTT. Amino acid sequence: CASTSLEPTEAFF.

This clone was recorded a few times. This chain joins TRBV19 and TRBJ2-1; D is unresolved. The CDR3 consists of 13 residues. Trimming took off 6 bases at V and 5 bases at J, with 11 bases between the two ends. In germline, CDR1 is LNHDA, CDR2 SQIVND (reference sequence). The CDR3 DNA sequence: TGTGCCAGTAGCCGACCAATTAACAATGAGCAGTTCTTC. Its protein product is CASSRPINNEQFF.

This clone was seen just once. This sequence joins TRBV6-5 and TRBJ1-3; tentatively, D is TRBD1 (6 bases). In germline, CDR1 is MNHEY, CDR2 SVGAGI. The CDR3 extends over 14 amino acids. V was cut by 10 bases and J by 0 bases, with 13 bases left in between. The CDR3 DNA reads TGTGCCACGCACAGGGCTTTCTCTGGAAACACCATATATTTT. Protein sequence: CATHRAFSGNTIYF.

This sequence joins TRBV2 and TRBJ2-5; 11 bases line up with TRBD2. CDR1 and CDR2 (germline): SNHLY, FYNNEI. J gave up 2 bases and V 2 bases, and 4 bases lay outside the gene matches. The CDR3 contains 16 residues. CDR3 coding DNA: TGTGCCAGCAGTGAAAGGTCTAGCGGGGGGCAAGAGACCCAGTACTTC. It translates to CASSERSSGGQETQYF.

The chain combines TRBV6-1 with TRBJ1-3, with D perhaps matching TRBD1 (6 bases). V gave up 7 bases and J gave up 5 bases, with 15 bases separating them. From germline, CDR1 is MNHNS and CDR2 SASEGT. The CDR3 has 14 amino acids. CDR3 DNA: TGTGCCAGCACCGAGGGGGGGACAAGAAACACCATATATTTT. It is translated as CASTEGGTRNTIYF.

The chain uses TRBV19 and TRBJ2-3, with a weak D call TRBD2 (7 bases). Germline CDR1 and CDR2: LNHDA and SQIVND (reference sequence). The CDR3 has 14 residues. The V end was cut by 9 bases, the J end by 5 bases, with 18 bases between. The chain's CDR3 is CASLGGARRDTQYF. CDR3 DNA sequence: TGTGCCAGCCTGGGGGGGGCGCGGAGAGATACGCAGTATTTT.